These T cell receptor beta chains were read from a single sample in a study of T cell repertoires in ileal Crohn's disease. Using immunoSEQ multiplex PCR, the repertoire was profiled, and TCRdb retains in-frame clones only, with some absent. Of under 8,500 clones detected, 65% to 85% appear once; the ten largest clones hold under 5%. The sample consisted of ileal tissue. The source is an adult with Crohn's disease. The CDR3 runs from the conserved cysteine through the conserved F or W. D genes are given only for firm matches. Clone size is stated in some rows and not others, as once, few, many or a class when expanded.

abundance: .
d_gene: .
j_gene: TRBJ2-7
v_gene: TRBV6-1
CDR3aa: CASGTFSGEQYF
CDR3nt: TGTGCCTCCGGGACTTTCTCCGGGGAGCAGTACTTC

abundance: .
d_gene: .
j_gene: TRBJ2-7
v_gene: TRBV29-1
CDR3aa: CSVGDRPTYEQYF
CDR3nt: TGCAGCGTGGGTGACAGACCCACCTACGAGCAGTACTTC

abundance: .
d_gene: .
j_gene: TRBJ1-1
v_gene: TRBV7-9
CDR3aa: CASSPTAPEAFF
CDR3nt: TGTGCCAGCAGCCCTACTGCGCCCGAAGCTTTCTTT

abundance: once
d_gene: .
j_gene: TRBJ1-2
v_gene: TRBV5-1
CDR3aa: CASSPDSVGGYTF
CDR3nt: TGCGCCAGCAGCCCGGACAGCGTGGGTGGCTACACCTTC

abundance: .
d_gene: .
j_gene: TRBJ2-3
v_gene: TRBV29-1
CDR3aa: CSVRETTQYF
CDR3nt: TGCAGCGTTAGGGAGACGACGCAGTATTTT

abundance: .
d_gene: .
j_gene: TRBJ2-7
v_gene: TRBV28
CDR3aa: CASSLFLGQVGYEQYF
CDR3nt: TGTGCCAGCAGTTTATTCTTGGGGCAGGTCGGGTACGAGCAGTACTTC

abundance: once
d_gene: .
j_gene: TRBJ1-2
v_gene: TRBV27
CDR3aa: CASSPQGYNYGYTF
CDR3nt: TGTGCCAGCAGTCCACAGGGTTACAACTATGGCTACACCTTC

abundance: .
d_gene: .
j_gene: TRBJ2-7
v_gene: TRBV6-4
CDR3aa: CASSDTASVTAEQYF
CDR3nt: TGTGCCAGCAGTGACACGGCTAGCGTTACCGCCGAGCAGTACTTC

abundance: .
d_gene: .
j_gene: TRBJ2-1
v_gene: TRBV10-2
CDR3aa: CASSGIEDEQFF
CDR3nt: TGCGCCAGCAGCGGTATTGAAGATGAGCAGTTCTTC

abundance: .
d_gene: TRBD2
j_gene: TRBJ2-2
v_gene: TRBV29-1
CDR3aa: CSAREGSTGELFF
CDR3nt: TGCAGCGCTAGGGAGGGGAGCACCGGGGAGCTGTTTTTT

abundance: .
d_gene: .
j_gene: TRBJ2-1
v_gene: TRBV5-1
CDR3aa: CASSLGLDGEQFF
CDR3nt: TGCGCCAGCAGCTTGGGACTAGACGGAGAGCAGTTCTTC

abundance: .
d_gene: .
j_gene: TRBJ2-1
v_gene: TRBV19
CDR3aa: CASSRRSGVSYNEQFF
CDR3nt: TGTGCCAGTAGTCGACGCTCAGGGGTCTCCTACAATGAGCAGTTCTTC

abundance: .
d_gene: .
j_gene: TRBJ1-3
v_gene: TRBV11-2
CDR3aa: CASNFFGNTIYF
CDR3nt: TGTGCCAGCAACTTCTTCGGGAACACCATATATTTT

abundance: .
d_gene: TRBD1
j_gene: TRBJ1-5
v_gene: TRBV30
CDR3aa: CAWKETGERQPQHF
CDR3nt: TGTGCCTGGAAGGAGACAGGGGAGAGGCAGCCCCAGCATTTT

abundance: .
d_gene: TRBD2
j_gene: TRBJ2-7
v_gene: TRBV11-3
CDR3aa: CASSPLAGADEQYF
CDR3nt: TGTGCCAGCAGCCCCCTAGCGGGAGCCGACGAGCAGTACTTC

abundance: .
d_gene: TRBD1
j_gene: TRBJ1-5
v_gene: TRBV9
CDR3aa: CASSAGTGSQPQHF
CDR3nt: TGTGCCAGCAGCGCAGGGACAGGGTCTCAGCCCCAGCATTTT

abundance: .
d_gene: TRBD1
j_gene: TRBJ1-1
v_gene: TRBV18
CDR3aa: CASSPGTGRVNTEAFF
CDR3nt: TGTGCCAGCTCACCAGGGACAGGGAGGGTGAACACTGAAGCTTTCTTT

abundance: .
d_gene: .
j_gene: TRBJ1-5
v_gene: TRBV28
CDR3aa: CASSGGSQPQHF
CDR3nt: TGTGCCAGCAGCGGGGGAAGTCAGCCCCAGCATTTT

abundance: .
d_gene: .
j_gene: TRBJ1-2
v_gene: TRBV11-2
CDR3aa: CASSGNRQSGYGYTF
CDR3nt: TGTGCCAGCAGCGGGAACCGACAGAGTGGGTATGGCTACACCTTC

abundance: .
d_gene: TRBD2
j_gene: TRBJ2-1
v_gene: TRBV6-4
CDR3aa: CASSDDAGGPNEQFF
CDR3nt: TGTGCCAGCAGTGATGATGCGGGAGGACCCAATGAGCAGTTCTTC

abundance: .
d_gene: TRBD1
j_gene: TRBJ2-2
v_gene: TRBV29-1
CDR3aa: CSVPGQGTGELFF
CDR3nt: TGCAGCGTCCCCGGACAGGGCACCGGGGAGCTGTTTTTT

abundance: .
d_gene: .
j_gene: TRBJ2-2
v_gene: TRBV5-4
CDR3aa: CASSSPTDSTGELFF
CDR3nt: TGTGCCAGCAGCTCACCTACCGACAGCACCGGGGAGCTGTTTTTT

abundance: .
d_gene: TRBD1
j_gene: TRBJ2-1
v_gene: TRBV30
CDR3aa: CAWGQVGHEQFF
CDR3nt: TGTGCCTGGGGACAGGTGGGCCATGAGCAGTTCTTC

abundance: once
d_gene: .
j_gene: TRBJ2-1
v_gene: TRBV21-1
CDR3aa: CASSTKAGGEGEQFF
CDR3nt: TGTGCCAGCAGCACAAAAGCGGGAGGGGAAGGTGAGCAGTTCTTC

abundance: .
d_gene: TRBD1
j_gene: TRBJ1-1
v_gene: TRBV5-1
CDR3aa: CASSTDRVGEAFF
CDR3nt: TGCGCCAGCAGTACGGACAGGGTAGGGGAAGCTTTCTTT

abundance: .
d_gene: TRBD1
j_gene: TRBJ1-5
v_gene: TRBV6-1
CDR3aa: CASRQGSQPQHF
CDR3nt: TGTGCCAGTAGACAGGGTTCGCAGCCCCAGCATTTT

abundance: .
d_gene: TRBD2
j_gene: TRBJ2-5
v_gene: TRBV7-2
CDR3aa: CASSLAATSGSQETQYF
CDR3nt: TGTGCCAGCAGCTTAGCGGCTACTAGCGGGAGCCAAGAGACCCAGTACTTC

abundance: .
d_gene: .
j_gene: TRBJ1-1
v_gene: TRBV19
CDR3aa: CASRRISGNTEAFF
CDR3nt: TGTGCCAGTAGAAGGATATCGGGGAACACTGAAGCTTTCTTT

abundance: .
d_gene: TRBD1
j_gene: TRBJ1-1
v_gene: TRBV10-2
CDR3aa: CASSDGTGGTVNTEAFF
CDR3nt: TGCGCCAGCAGTGATGGGACAGGGGGCACCGTGAACACTGAAGCTTTCTTT

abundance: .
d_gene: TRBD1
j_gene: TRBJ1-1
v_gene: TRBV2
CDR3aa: CASSVRPRDRTPNTEAFF
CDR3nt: TGTGCCAGCAGTGTTCGGCCCCGGGACAGGACCCCGAACACTGAAGCTTTCTTT

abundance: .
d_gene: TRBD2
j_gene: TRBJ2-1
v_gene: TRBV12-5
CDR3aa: CASGLGVAGVNEQFF
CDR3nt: TGTGCTAGTGGTCTTGGGGTAGCGGGAGTGAATGAGCAGTTCTTC

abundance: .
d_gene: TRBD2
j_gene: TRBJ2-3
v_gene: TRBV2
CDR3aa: CASKLAGTDTQYF
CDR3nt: TGTGCCAGCAAACTAGCGGGAACAGATACGCAGTATTTT

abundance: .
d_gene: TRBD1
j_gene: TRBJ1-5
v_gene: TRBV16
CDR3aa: CASKGTGGQPQHF
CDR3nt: TGTGCCAGCAAAGGGACAGGGGGACAGCCCCAGCATTTT

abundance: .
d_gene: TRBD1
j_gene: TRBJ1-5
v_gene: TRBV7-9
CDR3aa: CASSPGQGGQPQHF
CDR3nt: TGTGCCAGCAGCCCCGGACAGGGAGGTCAGCCCCAGCATTTT

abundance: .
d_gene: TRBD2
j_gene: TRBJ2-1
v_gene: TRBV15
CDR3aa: CATSSSGLAGVEQFF
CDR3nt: TGTGCCACCAGCAGTTCGGGACTAGCGGGAGTAGAGCAGTTCTTC

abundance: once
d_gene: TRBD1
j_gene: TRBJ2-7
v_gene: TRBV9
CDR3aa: CASSVGTGAYEQYF
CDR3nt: TGTGCCAGCAGCGTAGGGACAGGGGCTTACGAGCAGTACTTC

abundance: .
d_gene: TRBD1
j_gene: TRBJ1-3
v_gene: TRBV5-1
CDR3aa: CASDRDRGNTIYF
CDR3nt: TGCGCCAGTGATCGGGACAGGGGAAACACCATATATTTT

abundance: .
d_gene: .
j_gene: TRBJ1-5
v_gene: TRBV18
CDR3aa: CASSPTAAVNQPQHF
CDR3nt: TGTGCCAGCTCACCCACCGCGGCGGTGAATCAGCCCCAGCATTTT

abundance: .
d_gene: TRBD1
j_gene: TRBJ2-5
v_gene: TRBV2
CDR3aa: CASRWGQGARETQYF
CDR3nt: TGTGCCAGCAGATGGGGGCAGGGGGCGCGGGAGACCCAGTACTTC

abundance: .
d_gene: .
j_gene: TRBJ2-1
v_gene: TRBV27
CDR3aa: CASSSLVYYNEQFF
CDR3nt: TGTGCCAGCAGTTCTCTAGTATACTACAATGAGCAGTTCTTC

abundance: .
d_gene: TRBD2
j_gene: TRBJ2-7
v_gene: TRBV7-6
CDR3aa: CASSHTSGSRYEQYF
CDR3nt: TGTGCCAGCAGTCATACTAGCGGGAGTAGGTACGAGCAGTACTTC

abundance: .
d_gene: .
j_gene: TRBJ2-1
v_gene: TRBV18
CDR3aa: CASSTGQGQGEQFF
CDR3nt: TGTGCCAGCTCAACCGGGCAGGGGCAGGGTGAGCAGTTCTTC

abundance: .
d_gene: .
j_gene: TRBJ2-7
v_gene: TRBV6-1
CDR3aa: CASRPQKGGVYEQYF
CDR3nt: TGTGCCAGCAGGCCCCAAAAGGGGGGGGTCTACGAGCAGTACTTC

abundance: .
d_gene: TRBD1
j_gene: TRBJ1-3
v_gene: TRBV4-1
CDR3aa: CASSRTGERSGNTIYF
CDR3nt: TGCGCCAGCAGCCGAACAGGGGAAAGGTCTGGAAACACCATATATTTT

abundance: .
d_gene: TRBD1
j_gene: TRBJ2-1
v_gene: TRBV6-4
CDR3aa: CASSPGTGGNEQFF
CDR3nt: TGTGCCAGCAGCCCCGGGACAGGGGGCAATGAGCAGTTCTTC

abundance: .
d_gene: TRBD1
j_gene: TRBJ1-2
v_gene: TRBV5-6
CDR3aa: CASSLLTGPSGYTF
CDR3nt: TGTGCCAGCAGCCTGCTGACAGGGCCCTCTGGCTACACCTTC

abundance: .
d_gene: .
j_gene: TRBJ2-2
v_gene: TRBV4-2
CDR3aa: CASSVRESSGELFF
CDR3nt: TGTGCCAGCAGCGTCAGGGAAAGTAGCGGGGAGCTGTTTTTT

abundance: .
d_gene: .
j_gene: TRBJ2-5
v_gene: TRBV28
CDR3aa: CASSLGVGGQETQYF
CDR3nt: TGTGCCAGCAGTTTGGGGGTCGGGGGCCAAGAGACCCAGTACTTC

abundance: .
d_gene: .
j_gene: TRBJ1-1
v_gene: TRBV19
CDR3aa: CASGRMNTEAFF
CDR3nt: TGTGCCAGTGGCCGCATGAACACTGAAGCTTTCTTT

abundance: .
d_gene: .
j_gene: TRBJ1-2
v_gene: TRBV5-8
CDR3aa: CASSYGRGEGRYGYTF
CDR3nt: TGTGCCAGCAGCTACGGGAGGGGAGAAGGGCGATATGGCTACACCTTC

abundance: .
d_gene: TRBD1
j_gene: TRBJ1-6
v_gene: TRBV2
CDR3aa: CASKPGQGNSPLHF
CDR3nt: TGTGCCAGCAAACCGGGACAGGGAAATTCACCCCTCCACTTT

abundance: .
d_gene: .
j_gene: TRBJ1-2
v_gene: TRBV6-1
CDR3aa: CASSQAAGNYGYTF
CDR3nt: TGTGCCAGCAGTCAGGCAGCCGGAAACTATGGCTACACCTTC

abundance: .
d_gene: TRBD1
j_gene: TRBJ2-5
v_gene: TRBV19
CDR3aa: CASSIRTGTAETQYF
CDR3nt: TGTGCCAGTAGTATACGAACCGGGACAGCAGAGACCCAGTACTTC

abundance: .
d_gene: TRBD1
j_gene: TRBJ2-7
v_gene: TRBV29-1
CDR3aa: CSVEKGTGGWEQYF
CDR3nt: TGCAGCGTTGAAAAGGGGACAGGGGGTTGGGAGCAGTACTTC

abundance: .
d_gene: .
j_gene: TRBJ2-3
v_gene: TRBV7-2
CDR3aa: CASRISTSMDTQYF
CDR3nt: TGTGCCAGCAGGATATCGACTAGTATGGATACGCAGTATTTT

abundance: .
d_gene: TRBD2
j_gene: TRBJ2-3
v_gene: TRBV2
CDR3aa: CASSELAGGRTDTQYF
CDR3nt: TGTGCCAGCAGTGAATTAGCGGGAGGTCGCACAGATACGCAGTATTTT

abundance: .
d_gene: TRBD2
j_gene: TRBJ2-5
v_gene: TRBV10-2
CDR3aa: CASSESGTRRETQYF
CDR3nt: TGCGCCAGCAGTGAGTCGGGGACTAGGCGGGAGACCCAGTACTTC